Listed below are T cell receptor beta chains from one sample, sequenced in a study of T-cell memory formation after mild COVID-19. MiXCR, run by TCRdb on the 5' RACE reads, gives a single entry per CDR3 protein. The sample comprises around 470,000 distinct CDR3 sequences, roughly 20% of which are singletons, and about 8.1% rests with the top ten. Specimen: PBMCs or a T cell subset sorted from them (not recorded which). Receptors originate from an adult woman who had mild COVID-19 (a few samples of this study predate the infection). Cell type and time point are not known. Each CDR3 is given with its conserved first and last residue. D genes are given only for firm matches. Part of the rows lack a size; the others show once, few, many or a class for expanded clones.

J: TRBJ2-3; V: TRBV7-8; size: few; D: .; CDR3: CASTPDAEPSGKDTQYF
J: TRBJ1-3; V: TRBV29-1; size: .; D: .; CDR3: CSVEGADGNTIYF
J: TRBJ1-2; V: TRBV20-1; size: .; D: .; CDR3: CSAIRGGPGGYTF
J: TRBJ2-3; V: TRBV6-2/TRBV6-3; size: once; D: .; CDR3: CASSSGLDTDTQYF
J: TRBJ2-3; V: TRBV20-1; size: .; D: TRBD2; CDR3: CSARDGGGSTDTQYF
J: TRBJ2-4; V: TRBV5-1; size: many; D: TRBD2; CDR3: CASSSSPLAGGRDIQYF
J: TRBJ1-5; V: TRBV7-2; size: .; D: TRBD1; CDR3: CASSLQGTSGQPQHF
J: TRBJ2-5; V: TRBV7-6; size: .; D: .; CDR3: CASSTPRGLQETQYF
J: TRBJ1-2; V: TRBV4-1; size: .; D: .; CDR3: CASSRPGRTNYGYTF
J: TRBJ1-5; V: TRBV7-9; size: .; D: .; CDR3: CASSFVGQPQHF
J: TRBJ2-7; V: TRBV5-6; size: .; D: TRBD2; CDR3: CASSPVRGKAGLFSYEQYF
J: TRBJ2-6; V: TRBV19; size: many; D: .; CDR3: CASRVGFSGANVLTF
J: TRBJ1-1; V: TRBV24-1; size: few; D: .; CDR3: CATSAGDEYTEAFF
J: TRBJ1-3; V: TRBV7-9; size: .; D: .; CDR3: CASSLAGSYSGNTIYF
J: TRBJ2-5; V: TRBV12-3/TRBV12-4; size: .; D: .; CDR3: CASSLFWVKDPGTQYF
J: TRBJ1-2; V: TRBV10-3; size: few; D: TRBD1; CDR3: CAISGTGGYYGYTF
J: TRBJ2-7; V: TRBV12-3/TRBV12-4; size: many; D: TRBD2; CDR3: CASSPGGLLYEQYF
J: TRBJ2-1; V: TRBV7-9; size: .; D: TRBD2; CDR3: CASSLVTSGIHNEQFF
J: TRBJ2-7; V: TRBV12-3/TRBV12-4; size: few; D: TRBD1; CDR3: CASSAWDSFYEQYF
J: TRBJ1-2; V: TRBV7-9; size: .; D: TRBD1; CDR3: CASSIGQGRNYGYTF
J: TRBJ2-3; V: TRBV6-5; size: .; D: .; CDR3: CASSYSGVDYTDTQYF
J: TRBJ2-7; V: TRBV3-1; size: .; D: TRBD1; CDR3: CASSQGGTGGAEQYF
J: TRBJ2-1; V: TRBV3-1; size: few; D: .; CDR3: CASSQDSWTNSYNEQFF
J: TRBJ2-1; V: TRBV7-9; size: few; D: .; CDR3: CASSIVPYNEQFF
J: TRBJ2-1; V: TRBV7-8; size: many; D: TRBD1; CDR3: CASSRTGTYNEQFF
J: TRBJ1-1; V: TRBV15; size: .; D: .; CDR3: CATSTRNTEAFF
J: TRBJ2-7; V: TRBV5-1; size: few; D: .; CDR3: CASSLLELGEQYF
J: TRBJ2-3; V: TRBV29-1; size: .; D: .; CDR3: CSVGEGGTQYF
J: TRBJ2-5; V: TRBV7-9; size: few; D: TRBD2; CDR3: CASSLVGGISETQYF
J: TRBJ2-1; V: TRBV5-1; size: .; D: TRBD2; CDR3: CASSLTGTSGRNSYNEQFF
J: TRBJ2-3; V: TRBV12-3/TRBV12-4; size: .; D: TRBD1; CDR3: CASSSRQGAGTDTQYF
J: TRBJ2-1; V: TRBV24-1; size: .; D: .; CDR3: CATSDLPLDGYNEQFF
J: TRBJ2-5; V: TRBV4-1; size: few; D: .; CDR3: CASSHLGNQETQYF
J: TRBJ2-1; V: TRBV7-9; size: few; D: .; CDR3: CASSPARGPHEQFF
J: TRBJ1-1; V: TRBV6-5; size: many; D: .; CDR3: CASSYSGGKTEAFF
J: TRBJ2-3; V: TRBV20-1; size: many; D: TRBD2; CDR3: CSAPREGTQYF
J: TRBJ1-1; V: TRBV10-3; size: .; D: .; CDR3: CAISVGSPTEAFF
J: TRBJ1-5; V: TRBV6-5; size: .; D: .; CDR3: CASIYSARGFQPQHF
J: TRBJ1-1; V: TRBV30; size: .; D: .; CDR3: CAWSQSAPRTEAFF
J: TRBJ2-2; V: TRBV6-5; size: few; D: .; CDR3: CASSYSSAGTGELFF
J: TRBJ2-7; V: TRBV24-1; size: few; D: TRBD2; CDR3: CATSDNRGRASEQYF
J: TRBJ2-1; V: TRBV6-5; size: .; D: TRBD2; CDR3: CASSTLAGGVGEQFF
J: TRBJ1-1; V: TRBV29-1; size: .; D: .; CDR3: CSALDGVNTEAFF
J: TRBJ2-1; V: TRBV7-2; size: .; D: TRBD1; CDR3: CASSLAWTGEQFF
J: TRBJ2-3; V: TRBV12-3/TRBV12-4; size: .; D: TRBD1; CDR3: CASSWTGQLTDTQYF
J: TRBJ2-2; V: TRBV7-6; size: few; D: .; CDR3: CASSLGSVSGNTGELFF
J: TRBJ1-1; V: TRBV2; size: .; D: TRBD1; CDR3: CASSEGGGGQFEAFF